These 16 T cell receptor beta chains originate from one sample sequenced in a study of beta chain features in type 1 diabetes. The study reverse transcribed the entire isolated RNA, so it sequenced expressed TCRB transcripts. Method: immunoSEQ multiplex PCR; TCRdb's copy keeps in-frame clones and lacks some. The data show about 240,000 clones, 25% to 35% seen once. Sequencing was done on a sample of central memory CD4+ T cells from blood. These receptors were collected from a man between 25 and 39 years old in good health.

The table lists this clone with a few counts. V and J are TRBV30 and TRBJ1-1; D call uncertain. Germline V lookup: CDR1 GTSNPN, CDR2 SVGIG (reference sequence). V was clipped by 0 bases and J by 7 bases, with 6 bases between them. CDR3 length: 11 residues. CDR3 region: CAWSVAGEAFF. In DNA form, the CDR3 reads TGTGCCTGGAGTGTTGCGGGTGAAGCTTTCTTT.

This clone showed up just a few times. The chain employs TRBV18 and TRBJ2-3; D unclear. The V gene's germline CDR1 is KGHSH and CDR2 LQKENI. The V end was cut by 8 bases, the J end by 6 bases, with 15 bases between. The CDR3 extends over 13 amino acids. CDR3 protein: CASPANGADTQYF. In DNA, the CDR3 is TGTGCCAGCCCGGCCAACGGTGCGGATACGCAGTATTTT.

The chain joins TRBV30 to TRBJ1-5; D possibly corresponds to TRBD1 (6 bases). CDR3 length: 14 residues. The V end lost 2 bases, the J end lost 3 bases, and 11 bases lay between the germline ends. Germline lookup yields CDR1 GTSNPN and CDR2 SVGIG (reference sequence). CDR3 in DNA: TGTGCCTGGAGTTTCGGACAGAACAATCAGCCCCAGCATTTT. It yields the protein CAWSFGQNNQPQHF.

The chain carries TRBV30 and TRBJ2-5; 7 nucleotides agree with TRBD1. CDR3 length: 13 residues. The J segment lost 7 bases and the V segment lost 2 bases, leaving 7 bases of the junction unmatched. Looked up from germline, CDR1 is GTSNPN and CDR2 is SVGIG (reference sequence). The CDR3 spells CAWSQLPGGTQYF. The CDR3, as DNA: TGTGCCTGGAGTCAACTTCCAGGGGGGACCCAGTACTTC.

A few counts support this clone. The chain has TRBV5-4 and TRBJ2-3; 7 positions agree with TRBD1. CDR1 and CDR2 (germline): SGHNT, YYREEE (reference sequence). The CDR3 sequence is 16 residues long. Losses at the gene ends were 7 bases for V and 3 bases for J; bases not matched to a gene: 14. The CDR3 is CASADLRDSVTDTQYF. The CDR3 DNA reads TGTGCCAGCGCCGACCTCCGGGACAGCGTGACAGATACGCAGTATTTT.

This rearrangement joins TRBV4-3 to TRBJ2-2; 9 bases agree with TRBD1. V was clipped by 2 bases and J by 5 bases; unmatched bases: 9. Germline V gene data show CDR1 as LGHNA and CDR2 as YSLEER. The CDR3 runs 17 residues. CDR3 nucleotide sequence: TGCGCCAGCAGCCAATCCCGGGACAGGGTAGTGACCGGGGAGCTGTTTTTT. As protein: CASSQSRDRVVTGELFF.

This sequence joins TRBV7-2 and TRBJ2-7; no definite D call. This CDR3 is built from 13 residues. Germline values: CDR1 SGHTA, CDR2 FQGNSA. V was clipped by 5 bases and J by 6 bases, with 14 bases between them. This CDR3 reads CASSPEPRPEQYF. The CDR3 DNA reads TGTGCCAGCAGCCCGGAACCCAGGCCCGAGCAGTACTTC.

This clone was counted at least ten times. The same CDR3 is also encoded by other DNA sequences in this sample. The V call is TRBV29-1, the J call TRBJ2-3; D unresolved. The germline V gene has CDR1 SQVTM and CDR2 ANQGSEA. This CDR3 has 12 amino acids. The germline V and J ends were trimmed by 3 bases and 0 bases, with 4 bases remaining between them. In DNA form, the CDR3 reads TGCAGCGTTGAGGACAGCACAGATACGCAGTATTTT. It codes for CSVEDSTDTQYF.

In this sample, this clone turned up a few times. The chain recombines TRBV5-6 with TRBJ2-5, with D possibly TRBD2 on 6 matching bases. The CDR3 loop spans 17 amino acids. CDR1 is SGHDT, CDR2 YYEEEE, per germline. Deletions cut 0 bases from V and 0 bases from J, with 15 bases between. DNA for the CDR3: TGTGCCAGCAGCTTGGACAATCTGGGGGGTTACCAAGAGACCCAGTACTTC. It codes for CASSLDNLGGYQETQYF.

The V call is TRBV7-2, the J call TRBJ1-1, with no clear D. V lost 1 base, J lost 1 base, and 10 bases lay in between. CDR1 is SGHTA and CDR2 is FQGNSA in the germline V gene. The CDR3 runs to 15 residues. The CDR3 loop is CASSLDGIPNTEAFF. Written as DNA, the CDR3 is TGTGCCAGCAGCTTAGACGGGATCCCGAACACTGAAGCTTTCTTT. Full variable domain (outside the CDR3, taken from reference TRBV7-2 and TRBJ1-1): GAGVSQSPSNKVTEKGKDVELRCDPISGHTALYWYRQSLGQGLEFLIYFQGNSAPDKSGLPSDRFSAERTGGSVSTLTIQRTQQEDSAVYLCASSLDGIPNTEAFFGQGTRLTVV.

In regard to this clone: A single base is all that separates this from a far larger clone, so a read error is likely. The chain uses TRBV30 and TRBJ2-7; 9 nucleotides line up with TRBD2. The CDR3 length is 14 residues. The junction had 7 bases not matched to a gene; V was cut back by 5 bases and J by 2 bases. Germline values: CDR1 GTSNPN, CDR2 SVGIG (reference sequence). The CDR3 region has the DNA TGTGCCTGGGGCCCTTTAGCGGGGGCCTACGAGCAGTACTTC. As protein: CAWGPLAGAYEQYF. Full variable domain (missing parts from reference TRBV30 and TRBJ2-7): SQTIHQWPATLVQPVGSPLSLECTVEGTSNPNLYWYRQAAGRGLQLLFYSVGIGQISSEVPQNLSASRPQDRQFILSSKKLLLSDSGFYLCAWGPLAGAYEQYFGPGTRLTVT.

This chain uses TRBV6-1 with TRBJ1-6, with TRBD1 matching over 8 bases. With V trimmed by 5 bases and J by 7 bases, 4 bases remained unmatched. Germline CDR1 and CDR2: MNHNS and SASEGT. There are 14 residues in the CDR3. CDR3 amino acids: CASSLTGVNSPLHF. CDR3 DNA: TGTGCCAGCAGTTTGACAGGGGTCAATTCACCCCTCCACTTT.

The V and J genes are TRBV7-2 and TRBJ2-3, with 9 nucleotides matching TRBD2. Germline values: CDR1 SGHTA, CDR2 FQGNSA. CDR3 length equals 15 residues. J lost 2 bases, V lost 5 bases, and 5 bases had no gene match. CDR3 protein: CASSPAGLATDTQYF. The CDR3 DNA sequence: TGTGCCAGCAGCCCAGCGGGACTAGCCACAGATACGCAGTATTTT.

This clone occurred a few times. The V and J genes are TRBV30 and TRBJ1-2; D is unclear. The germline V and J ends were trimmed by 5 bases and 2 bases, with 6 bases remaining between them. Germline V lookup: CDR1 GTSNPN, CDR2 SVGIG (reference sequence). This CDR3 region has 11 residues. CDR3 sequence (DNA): TGTGCCTGGTCGAGAAACTATGGCTACACCTTC. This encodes CAWSRNYGYTF.

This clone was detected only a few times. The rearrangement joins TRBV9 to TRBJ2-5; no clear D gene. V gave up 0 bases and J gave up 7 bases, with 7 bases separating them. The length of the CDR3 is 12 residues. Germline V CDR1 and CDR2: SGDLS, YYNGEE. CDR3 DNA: TGTGCCAGCAGCGTAGGCGTGGGGACCCAGTACTTC. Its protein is CASSVGVGTQYF. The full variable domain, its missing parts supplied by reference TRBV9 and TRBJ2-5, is DSGVTQTPKHLITATGQRVTLRCSPRSGDLSVYWYQQSLDQGLQFLIQYYNGEERAKGNILERFSAQQFPDLHSELNLSSLELGDSALYFCASSVGVGTQYFGPGTRLLVL.

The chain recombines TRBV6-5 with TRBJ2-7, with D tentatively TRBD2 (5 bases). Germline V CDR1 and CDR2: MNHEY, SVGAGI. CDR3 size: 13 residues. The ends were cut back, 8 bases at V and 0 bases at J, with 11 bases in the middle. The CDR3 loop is CASFEGGSYEQYF. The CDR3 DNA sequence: TGTGCCAGCTTCGAGGGTGGCTCCTACGAGCAGTACTTC.